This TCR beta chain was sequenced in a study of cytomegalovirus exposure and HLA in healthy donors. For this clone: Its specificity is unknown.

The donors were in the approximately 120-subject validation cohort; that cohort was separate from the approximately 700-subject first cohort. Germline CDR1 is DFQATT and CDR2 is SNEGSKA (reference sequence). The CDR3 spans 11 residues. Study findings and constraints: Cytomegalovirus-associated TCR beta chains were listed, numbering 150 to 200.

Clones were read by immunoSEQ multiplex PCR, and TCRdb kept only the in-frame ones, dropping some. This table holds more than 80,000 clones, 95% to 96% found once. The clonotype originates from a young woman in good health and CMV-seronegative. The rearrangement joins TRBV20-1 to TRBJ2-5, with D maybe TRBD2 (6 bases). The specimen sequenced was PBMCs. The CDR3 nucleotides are TGCAGCGGGGGTTTGTGGGAGACCCAGTACTTC. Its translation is CSGGLWETQYF.